These T cell receptor beta chains were read from a single sample in a study of cytomegalovirus exposure and HLA in healthy donors. The protocol was immunoSEQ multiplex PCR, while the TCRdb copy is restricted to in-frame clones and leaves out a portion. Here the sample spans some 140,000 clones, 79% being singletons. Sample: PBMCs. These receptors were collected from a man aged 25 to 40 in good health and CMV-seropositive. CDR3s include the opening cysteine and the closing phenylalanine or tryptophan. The D gene is left open where the match is weak. A clone size is listed for some rows: how often the clone was seen (once, few, many), or a class if it is expanded.

V gene	J gene	clone size	D gene	CDR3 protein	CDR3 DNA
TRBV5-1	TRBJ2-3	once	TRBD2	CASSLAGAGGPSHSTDTQYF	TGCGCCAGCAGCTTGGCCGGGGCGGGGGGCCCATCCCACAGCACAGATACGCAGTATTTT
TRBV13	TRBJ1-5	.	.	CASSSGGDQPQHF	TGTGCCAGCAGCTCGGGCGGGGACCAGCCCCAGCATTTT
TRBV5-1	TRBJ2-3	.	.	CASSLGNRRDTQYF	TGCGCCAGCAGCTTGGGAAACAGGCGGGATACGCAGTATTTT
TRBV28	TRBJ2-7	.	TRBD1	CASSRPGTGGAYEQYF	TGTGCCAGCAGTCGACCGGGGACAGGGGGCGCGTACGAGCAGTACTTC
TRBV5-5	TRBJ2-5	.	TRBD2	CASSFPLGGTEYF	TGTGCCAGCAGCTTCCCTCTGGGGGGGACGGAGTACTTC
TRBV25-1	TRBJ1-2	.	TRBD1	CASSEYNTGGLGYTF	TGTGCCAGCAGTGAATATAACACAGGGGGTCTGGGCTACACCTTC
TRBV20-1	TRBJ2-1	few	.	CSAQPRDSEFF	TGCAGTGCTCAACCGCGGGACTCTGAGTTCTTC
TRBV11-2	TRBJ1-1	.	.	CASSLGQVAEAFF	TGTGCCAGCAGCTTAGGACAGGTGGCTGAAGCTTTCTTT
TRBV6-1	TRBJ2-7	.	TRBD1	CASSEGTGRHEQYF	TGTGCCAGCAGTGAAGGGACAGGGAGGCACGAGCAGTACTTC
TRBV28	TRBJ2-7	.	TRBD1	CASSDRGREQYF	TGTGCCAGCTCGGACAGGGGGCGAGAGCAGTACTTC
TRBV7-9	TRBJ1-2	.	TRBD1	CASSYAGQPNYGYTF	TGTGCCAGCAGCTACGCGGGACAGCCAAACTATGGCTACACCTTC
TRBV11-2	TRBJ2-1	once	TRBD2	CASSFLLPSGRSQNEQFF	TGTGCCAGCAGCTTCCTTCTTCCTAGCGGGAGGTCGCAGAATGAGCAGTTCTTC
TRBV15	TRBJ2-7	.	.	CATSSPRGDEQYF	TGTGCCACCAGCAGTCCCAGGGGAGACGAGCAGTACTTC
TRBV6-5	TRBJ1-2	.	TRBD1	CASSYSAGTANYGYTF	TGTGCCAGCAGTTACTCGGCCGGGACAGCAAACTATGGCTACACCTTC
TRBV10-3	TRBJ2-7	.	TRBD2	CAISESGGTSGRNEQYF	TGTGCCATCAGTGAGTCGGGCGGGACTAGCGGGAGGAACGAGCAGTACTTC
TRBV4-2	TRBJ2-7	.	TRBD1	CASSSGQGFYEQYF	TGTGCCAGCAGCTCGGGACAGGGGTTCTACGAGCAGTACTTC
TRBV7-9	TRBJ1-2	.	.	CASSLGQGGGYTF	TGTGCCAGCAGCTTAGGGCAGGGAGGTGGCTACACCTTC
TRBV18	TRBJ2-5	.	.	CASSTSGATQETQYF	TGTGCCAGCTCAACAAGCGGAGCAACCCAAGAGACCCAGTACTTC
TRBV6-4	TRBJ2-3	.	.	CASSEQEADTQYF	TGTGCCAGCAGTGAGCAGGAGGCAGATACGCAGTATTTT
TRBV21-1	TRBJ1-2	.	.	CASSKGQMRYGYTF	TGTGCCAGCAGCAAAGGACAGATGAGATATGGCTACACCTTC
TRBV27	TRBJ1-4	.	TRBD1	CASSAGTGRATNEKLFF	TGTGCCAGCAGCGCCGGGACAGGAAGAGCAACTAATGAAAAACTGTTTTTT
TRBV10-3	TRBJ2-3	.	TRBD1	CAISGTGDVTVEWSTDTQYF	TGTGCCATCAGTGGAACAGGGGACGTGACCGTCGAGTGGAGCACAGATACGCAGTATTTT
TRBV6-1	TRBJ2-3	.	.	CASIGVRTDTQYF	TGTGCCAGCATCGGGGTCCGCACAGATACGCAGTATTTT
TRBV7-6	TRBJ2-7	few	TRBD2	CASSSGLAGGEEYF	TGTGCCAGCAGTTCTGGACTAGCGGGGGGGGAGGAGTACTTC
TRBV9	TRBJ1-4	.	.	CASSVGGIGEKLFF	TGTGCCAGCAGCGTAGGAGGGATCGGAGAAAAACTGTTTTTT
TRBV2	TRBJ2-5	.	TRBD1	CASRRTGWEQYF	TGTGCCAGCAGGAGGACAGGGTGGGAGCAGTACTTC
TRBV28	TRBJ1-2	.	.	CASRPTVYGYTF	TGTGCCAGCAGACCGACAGTCTATGGCTACACCTTC
TRBV7-8	TRBJ1-2	once	.	CASSPQGQTAEGYTF	TGTGCCAGCAGCCCCCAGGGCCAGACTGCCGAAGGCTACACCTTC
TRBV11-1	TRBJ2-3	.	TRBD1	CASSRLATGENTQYF	TGTGCCAGCAGCAGATTGGCTACAGGGGAGAATACGCAGTATTTT
TRBV18	TRBJ2-1	.	TRBD1	CASSPTGKATYNEQFF	TGTGCCAGCTCACCGACAGGGAAAGCAACCTACAATGAGCAGTTCTTC
TRBV6-5	TRBJ1-2	few	.	CASSSLRGADYGYTF	TGTGCCAGCAGTTCTCTTCGGGGGGCCGACTATGGCTACACCTTC
TRBV7-9	TRBJ2-7	.	TRBD1	CASSPGTGFVEQYF	TGTGCCAGCAGCCCCGGGACAGGGTTCGTCGAGCAGTACTTC
TRBV29-1	TRBJ1-1	.	.	CGLRQNTEAFF	TGCGGCCTAAGACAAAACACTGAAGCTTTCTTT
TRBV19	TRBJ2-4	.	.	CASSIGVAKNIQYF	TGTGCCAGTAGTATCGGGGTGGCCAAAAACATTCAGTACTTC
TRBV18	TRBJ1-4	.	.	CASSPAASLTQTNEKLFF	TGTGCCAGCTCACCCGCCGCATCACTGACTCAAACTAATGAAAAACTGTTTTTT
TRBV5-4	TRBJ1-6	once	.	CASSLASGKSPLHF	TGTGCCAGCAGCTTGGCGTCAGGAAAATCACCCCTCCACTTT
TRBV4-3	TRBJ1-1	.	.	CASSQDNGNTEAFF	TGCGCCAGCAGCCAAGATAACGGGAACACTGAAGCTTTCTTT
TRBV4-2	TRBJ2-3	.	.	CASSANGGPADTQYF	TGTGCCAGCAGCGCTAACGGGGGGCCAGCAGATACGCAGTATTTT
TRBV4-1	TRBJ1-2	.	.	CASSSILGAYGYTF	TGCGCCAGCAGCTCGATACTAGGAGCCTATGGCTACACCTTC